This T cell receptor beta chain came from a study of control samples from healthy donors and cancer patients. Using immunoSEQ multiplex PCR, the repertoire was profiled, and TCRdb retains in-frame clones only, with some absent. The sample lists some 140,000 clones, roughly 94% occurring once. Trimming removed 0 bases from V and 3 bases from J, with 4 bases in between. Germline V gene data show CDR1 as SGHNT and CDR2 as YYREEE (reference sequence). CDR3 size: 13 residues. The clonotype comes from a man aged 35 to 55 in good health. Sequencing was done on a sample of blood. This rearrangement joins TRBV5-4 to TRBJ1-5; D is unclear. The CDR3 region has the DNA TGTGCCAGCAGCTTGGGTAACAATCAGCCCCAGCATTTT. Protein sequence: CASSLGNNQPQHF.